This T cell receptor beta chain was observed in a study of breast tumors, draining lymph nodes, adjacent tissues. General study findings and limits: Tumor repertoires ranked between lymph nodes and nontumor tissue in diversity, with V and J gene preferences.

V lost 3 bases, J lost 4 bases, and 7 bases lay in between. CDR1 and CDR2 from the germline V gene are DFQATT and SNEGSKA (reference sequence). This CDR3 contains 11 residues. The lymph nodes were axillary draining lymph nodes from breast cancer patients. TCRdb re-derived calls from the multiplex PCR reads in MiXCR, one entry per CDR3 protein. This repertoire shows around 140,000 distinct CDR3 sequences, 30% to 35% found once; its top ten account for approximately 2.2%. At least ten counts were recorded for this clonotype. Its cognate antigen is unknown. The sequence came from a female donor with breast cancer. Some clones in this sample may be carry-over from other donors' samples. The sample taken for sequencing was axillary lymph node tissue. This chain links TRBV20-1 with TRBJ2-7; D gene ambiguous. The CDR3 region has the DNA TGCAGTGCTAGTGAGGTATACGAGCAGTACTTC. This translates into CSASEVYEQYF.